This entry lists 10 T cell receptor beta chains sequenced from one sample in a study of PD-1 blockade in classical Hodgkin lymphoma. Method: immunoSEQ multiplex PCR; TCRdb's copy keeps in-frame clones and lacks some. The table records 43,000 or so clones, around nine tenths of them present only once. With no exception, relapse followed autologous stem cell transplantation in all patients, and brentuximab vedotin exposure varied. This specimen was peripheral blood mononuclear cells (PBMCs), taken at baseline. The receptors shown here come from a human donor with classical Hodgkin lymphoma.

The chain is built from TRBV19 and TRBJ2-2; D not certain. Looked up from germline, CDR1 is LNHDA and CDR2 is SQIVND (reference sequence). Trimming removed 6 bases from V and 5 bases from J, with 4 bases in between. The CDR3 is made up of 11 amino acids. In nucleotides, the CDR3 is TGTGCCAGTAGCCGGACCGGGGAGCTGTTTTTT. This sequence encodes CASSRTGELFF.

The chain links TRBV4-1 to TRBJ2-7, with D perhaps TRBD2 (7 bases). Germline assignment: CDR1 MGHRA and CDR2 YSYEKL. This CDR3 has 14 amino acids. V was cut by 1 base and J by 4 bases, with 11 bases left in between. This chain's CDR3 is CASSQVGGAYEQYF. The CDR3 DNA reads TGCGCCAGCAGCCAAGTAGGGGGGGCTTACGAGCAGTACTTC.

In nucleotides, the CDR3 is TGTGCCAGCAGCCTTCCGGGACAGCTGAACACTGAAGCTTTCTTT. Amino acid sequence: CASSLPGQLNTEAFF. The V call is TRBV28, the J call TRBJ1-1; TRBD1 matches at 7 bases. Germline assignment: CDR1 MDHEN and CDR2 SYDVKM. This CDR3 is 15 amino acids long. V lost 6 bases and J lost 0; bases outside the gene matches: 7.

This chain joins TRBV9 and TRBJ2-7; D perhaps matches TRBD1 (6 bases). The germline gives CDR1 SGDLS, CDR2 YYNGEE. The CDR3 consists of 14 residues. V was shortened by 4 bases and J by 2 bases, with 13 bases between the two germline ends. CDR3 sequence reads: CASSPGQRTYEQYF. The CDR3 nucleotides are TGTGCCAGCAGCCCCGGACAGAGAACCTACGAGCAGTACTTC.

The sample holds a few counts of this clone. J is TRBJ2-1 and V is TRBV11-3, with D tentatively TRBD1 (6 bases). The germline gives CDR1 SGHNT, CDR2 YENEEA. V was cut by 2 bases and J by 9 bases, with 17 bases left in between. The CDR3 totals 15 residues. CDR3 nucleotides: TGTGCCAGCAGCTTAAAAGGGGGAGCTTTGGCTGAGCAGTTCTTC. Encoded protein: CASSLKGGALAEQFF.

The gene calls are TRBV5-1 and TRBJ2-5, with D tentatively TRBD2 (6 bases). In germline, CDR1 is SGHRS, CDR2 YFSETQ. The CDR3 runs 14 residues. Trimming took 1 base from V and 4 from J, leaving 11 bases between them. CDR3: CASSLLEGSETQYF. In DNA, the CDR3 is TGCGCCAGCAGCTTGTTGGAGGGATCAGAGACCCAGTACTTC.

The genes are TRBV5-5 and TRBJ2-2, with a tentative D call TRBD2 (6 bases). V dropped 0 bases and J dropped 0 bases, with 12 bases sitting between them. The germline V gene encodes CDR1 SGHKS and CDR2 YYEKEE (reference sequence). This CDR3 has 17 amino acids. The CDR3: CASSLGFGGTNTGELFF. The DNA of the CDR3 is TGTGCCAGCAGCTTGGGGTTCGGGGGAACGAACACCGGGGAGCTGTTTTTT.

This clone was detected once. V and J are TRBV27 and TRBJ2-7; TRBD1 is a possible D gene (5 bases). There are 12 residues in the CDR3. V was clipped by 10 bases and J by 2 bases, with 12 bases between them. Germline CDR1 MNHEY, CDR2 SMNVEV (reference sequence). This CDR3 is CATGFGPYEQYF. The CDR3 DNA reads TGTGCCACAGGGTTCGGTCCCTACGAGCAGTACTTC.

The chain links TRBV7-2 to TRBJ2-7, with a possible D match to TRBD2 (5 bases). The V gene's germline CDR1 is SGHTA and CDR2 FQGNSA. Trimming removed 3 bases from V and 1 base from J, with 7 bases in between. The CDR3 covers 13 residues. This CDR3 reads CASSFGVSYEQYF. The CDR3 nucleotides are TGTGCCAGCAGCTTCGGGGTATCCTACGAGCAGTACTTC.

This chain connects TRBV5-6 to TRBJ1-2; D might be TRBD1 (6 bases). Germline loops: CDR1 SGHDT, CDR2 YYEEEE. Trimming cost V 4 bases and J 8 bases, with 15 bases left between them. The CDR3 is 13 residues long. The CDR3 bases are TGTGCCAGCAGCCTGGGGACATCCGCCGGCTACACCTTC. Amino acids: CASSLGTSAGYTF.